What follows is one TCR beta chain and its context. Its antigen is still unknown. Running of the assay took place at deep level. The assay was immunoSEQ multiplex PCR, and TCRdb's table has in-frame clones only and misses some. There are about 980,000 clones in the sample; 76% occur only once, and 1.5% lies in the top ten. The data were taken from a study of shared clonotypes between healthy human individuals. Study as a whole: Used for every donor were three CD4 naive, three CD4 memory, two CD8 naive and one CD8 memory plate.

The donor cohort consisted entirely of Caucasian adults residing in Nashville, Tennessee. V was clipped by 4 bases and J by 1 base, with 5 bases between them. From germline, CDR1 is MGHDK and CDR2 SYGVNS. The length of the CDR3 is 12 residues. Findings of the study overall: Naive subsets generally had larger estimated richness than memory subsets.

This TCR came from a man between 18 and 29 years old in good health. The sample was memory CD4+ T cells sorted from blood. Described subset: CD45RA-negative fraction. This chain uses TRBV25-1 with TRBJ2-7, with D unclear. The CDR3 loop reads CASSATSYEQYF. The CDR3 DNA is TGTGCCAGCAGTGCGACTTCCTACGAGCAGTACTTC.